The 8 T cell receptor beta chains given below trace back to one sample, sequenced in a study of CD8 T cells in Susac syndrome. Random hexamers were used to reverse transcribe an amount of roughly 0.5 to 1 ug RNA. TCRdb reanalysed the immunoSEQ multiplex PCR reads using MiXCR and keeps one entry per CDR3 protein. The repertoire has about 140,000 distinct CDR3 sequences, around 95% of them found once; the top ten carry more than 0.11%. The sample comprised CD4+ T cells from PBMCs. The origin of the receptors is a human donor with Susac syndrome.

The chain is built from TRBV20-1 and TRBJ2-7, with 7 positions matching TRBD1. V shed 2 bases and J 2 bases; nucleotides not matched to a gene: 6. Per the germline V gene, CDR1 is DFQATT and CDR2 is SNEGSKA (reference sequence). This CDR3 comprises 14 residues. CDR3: CSARRDRAAYEQYF. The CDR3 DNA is TGCAGTGCTAGAAGAGACAGGGCCGCCTACGAGCAGTACTTC.

The CDR3 nucleotides read TGCGCCAGCAGCTCACGGGGGTTCGACGAGCAGTACTTC. Its translation: CASSSRGFDEQYF. The chain uses TRBV5-1 and TRBJ2-7; tentatively, D is TRBD2 (6 bases). The V end lost 3 bases, the J end lost 5 bases, and 12 bases lay between the germline ends. The CDR3 runs 13 residues. In germline, CDR1 is SGHRS, CDR2 YFSETQ.

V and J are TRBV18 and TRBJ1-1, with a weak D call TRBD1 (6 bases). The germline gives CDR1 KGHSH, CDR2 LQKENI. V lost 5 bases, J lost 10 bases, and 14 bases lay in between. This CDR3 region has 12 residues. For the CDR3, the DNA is TGTGCCAGCTCAACGACAGGCTTAGGAGCTTTCTTT. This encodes CASSTTGLGAFF.

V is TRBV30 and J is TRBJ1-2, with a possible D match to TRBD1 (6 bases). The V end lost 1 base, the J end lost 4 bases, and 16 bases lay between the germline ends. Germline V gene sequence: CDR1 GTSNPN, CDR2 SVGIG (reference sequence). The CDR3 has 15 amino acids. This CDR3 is CAWSDSRGGFYGYTF. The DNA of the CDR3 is TGTGCCTGGAGTGACTCGCGAGGGGGATTCTATGGCTACACCTTC.

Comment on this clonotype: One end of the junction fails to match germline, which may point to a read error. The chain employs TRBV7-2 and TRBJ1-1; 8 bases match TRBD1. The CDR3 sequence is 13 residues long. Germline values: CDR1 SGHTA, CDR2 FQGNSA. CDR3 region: CASGFKGTGSAFF. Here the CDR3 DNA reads TGTGCCAGCGGCTTCAAGGGGACAGGCTCTGCTTTCTTT.

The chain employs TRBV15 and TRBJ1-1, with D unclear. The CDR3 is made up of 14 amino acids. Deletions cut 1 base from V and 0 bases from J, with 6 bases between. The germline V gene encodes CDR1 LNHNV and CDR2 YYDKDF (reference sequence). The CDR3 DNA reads TGTGCCACCAGCAGAGGAATACTGAACACTGAAGCTTTCTTT. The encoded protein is CATSRGILNTEAFF.

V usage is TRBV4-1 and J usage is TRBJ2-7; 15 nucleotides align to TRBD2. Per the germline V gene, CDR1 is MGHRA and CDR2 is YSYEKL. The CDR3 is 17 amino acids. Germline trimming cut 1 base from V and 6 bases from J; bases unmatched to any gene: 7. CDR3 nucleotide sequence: TGCGCCAGCAGCCAAGCCTGGACTAGCGGGAGGGAGGGCGAGCAGTACTTC. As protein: CASSQAWTSGREGEQYF.

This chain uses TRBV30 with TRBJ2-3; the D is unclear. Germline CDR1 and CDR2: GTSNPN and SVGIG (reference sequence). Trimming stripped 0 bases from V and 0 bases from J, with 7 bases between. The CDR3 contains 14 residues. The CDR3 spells CAWSVYGSTDTQYF. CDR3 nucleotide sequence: TGTGCCTGGAGTGTATACGGGAGCACAGATACGCAGTATTTT.